This T cell receptor beta chain originates from a study of blood T cell repertoires in COVID-19. Study background: Sites across the United States, Italy and Spain contributed samples from acute and convalescent COVID-19. Sources were T cells, B-cell-depleted T cells, or PBMCs; the material itself was cDNA or gDNA.

This clone was observed a single time. Followed over time, Seattle patients had been enrolled while infection was active. In the study's own analysis: Amplified reference gene primers provided the basis for estimating nucleated cell counts. The assay was immunoSEQ multiplex PCR, and TCRdb's table has in-frame clones only and misses some. V, J and clone size are taken as reported in that table, and D and trimming were inferred from the DNA itself. The sample lists 350,000 to 450,000 clones, 75% to 90% occurring once. The germline CDR1 and CDR2 sequences are SGHTA and FQGNSA. The length of the CDR3 is 15 residues. After removal of 0 bases from V and 2 bases from J, the junction contained 3 bases not matched to a gene.

The TCR was taken from a woman in her fifties or sixties with COVID-19, enrolled during active disease. This chain joins TRBV7-2 and TRBJ2-7; TRBD1 matches at 8 bases. Sequencing was carried out using peripheral blood. CDR3 sequence (DNA): TGTGCCAGCAGCTTAGCGGCAGGGGGCACCTACGAGCAGTACTTC. Its protein is CASSLAAGGTYEQYF.